These T cell receptor beta chains were read from a single sample in a study of neurological immune-mediated disorders. TCRdb recomputed calls from the 5' RACE reads with MiXCR, one row per CDR3 protein. The table records over 35,000 distinct CDR3 sequences, around 4.5% of them present only once. Material for sequencing was PBMCs. These TCRs come from a woman aged 60-75 years with multiple sclerosis. The CDR3 runs from the conserved cysteine through the conserved F or W. D genes are given only for firm matches. Size is omitted from some rows. Given values are once, few, many or a class for expanded clones.

clone size: .; CDR3 length: 14; D gene: .; V gene: TRBV7-9; J gene: TRBJ1-2; CDR3 DNA: TGTGCCAGCAGTGCCCGGGCCACCGATTATGGCTACACCTTC; CDR3 protein: CASSARATDYGYTF
clone size: .; CDR3 length: 15; D gene: TRBD1; V gene: TRBV20-1; J gene: TRBJ2-5; CDR3 DNA: TGCAGTGCCGCCACTCCTACAGGGGGCCAAGAGACCCAGTACTTC; CDR3 protein: CSAATPTGGQETQYF
clone size: .; CDR3 length: 14; D gene: .; V gene: TRBV7-2; J gene: TRBJ2-3; CDR3 DNA: TGTGCCAGCAGCCCCACGGCGGCCGCAGATACGCAGTATTTT; CDR3 protein: CASSPTAAADTQYF
clone size: many; CDR3 length: 11; D gene: .; V gene: TRBV4-1; J gene: TRBJ2-2; CDR3 DNA: TGCGCCAGCAGCAGCGTCGGGGAGCTGTTTTTT; CDR3 protein: CASSSVGELFF
clone size: many; CDR3 length: 13; D gene: .; V gene: TRBV5-1; J gene: TRBJ2-4; CDR3 DNA: TGCGCCAGCGGCGACCTGCAGGGAATGAGCCAGTACTTC; CDR3 protein: CASGDLQGMSQYF
clone size: many; CDR3 length: 15; D gene: .; V gene: TRBV20-1; J gene: TRBJ1-6; CDR3 DNA: TGCAGTGCTAGAGTCCTGGGCAGGGATAATTCACCCCTCCACTTT; CDR3 protein: CSARVLGRDNSPLHF
clone size: many; CDR3 length: 16; D gene: .; V gene: TRBV4-1; J gene: TRBJ2-5; CDR3 DNA: TGCGCCAGCAGCCTTACCCGCGGGGCAGGGAGAGAGACCCAGTACTTC; CDR3 protein: CASSLTRGAGRETQYF
clone size: many; CDR3 length: 15; D gene: .; V gene: TRBV5-5; J gene: TRBJ1-1; CDR3 DNA: TGTGCCAGCAGCTCTGGACTATTCGTGAACACTGAAGCTTTCTTT; CDR3 protein: CASSSGLFVNTEAFF
clone size: many; CDR3 length: 14; D gene: .; V gene: TRBV5-1; J gene: TRBJ1-6; CDR3 DNA: TGCGCCAGCAGCGGGGGTCTGGTTAATTCACCCCTCCACTTT; CDR3 protein: CASSGGLVNSPLHF
clone size: .; CDR3 length: 15; D gene: TRBD2; V gene: TRBV20-1; J gene: TRBJ2-3; CDR3 DNA: TGCAGTGCTAGAGAGGCTAGCGGGGGAGCAGATACGCAGTATTTT; CDR3 protein: CSAREASGGADTQYF
clone size: many; CDR3 length: 16; D gene: TRBD2; V gene: TRBV7-2; J gene: TRBJ2-3; CDR3 DNA: TGTGCCAGCAGCTCAGGACTAGCGGGATTGAGTGATACGCAGTATTTT; CDR3 protein: CASSSGLAGLSDTQYF
clone size: .; CDR3 length: 14; D gene: TRBD2; V gene: TRBV27; J gene: TRBJ2-1; CDR3 DNA: TGTGCCAGCAGTTTAAGTACTAGCGGCATGGAGCAGTTCTTC; CDR3 protein: CASSLSTSGMEQFF
clone size: many; CDR3 length: 15; D gene: TRBD1; V gene: TRBV20-1; J gene: TRBJ1-5; CDR3 DNA: TGCAGTGCTAGAGCCCCGACAGGGGGGCGGCAGCCCCAGCATTTT; CDR3 protein: CSARAPTGGRQPQHF
clone size: many; CDR3 length: 15; D gene: TRBD1; V gene: TRBV20-1; J gene: TRBJ1-1; CDR3 DNA: TGCAGTGCCCCGGACAGGGGCCGCCTGAACACTGAAGCTTTCTTT; CDR3 protein: CSAPDRGRLNTEAFF
clone size: many; CDR3 length: 15; D gene: .; V gene: TRBV6-2/TRBV6-3; J gene: TRBJ1-4; CDR3 DNA: TGTGCCAGCAGCCCTACACGGCCGCCCGCAGGGAAACTGTTTTTT; CDR3 protein: CASSPTRPPAGKLFF
clone size: many; CDR3 length: 14; D gene: TRBD2; V gene: TRBV28; J gene: TRBJ2-7; CDR3 DNA: TGTGCCAGCATGCGGCGGGGGGCCTCCTACGAGCAGTACTTC; CDR3 protein: CASMRRGASYEQYF
clone size: many; CDR3 length: 15; D gene: TRBD2; V gene: TRBV10-2; J gene: TRBJ2-3; CDR3 DNA: TGCGCCAGCATTATGGGGAGTACTAGCGCCGGTTTATTGTATTTT; CDR3 protein: CASIMGSTSAGLLYF
clone size: many; CDR3 length: 13; D gene: .; V gene: TRBV5-1; J gene: TRBJ1-1; CDR3 DNA: TGCGCCAGCAGTCGCATCCCCGGGACTGAAGCTTTCTTT; CDR3 protein: CASSRIPGTEAFF
clone size: many; CDR3 length: 11; D gene: .; V gene: TRBV20-1; J gene: TRBJ2-1; CDR3 DNA: TGCAGTGCTGGGACGGACAATGAGCAGTTCTTC; CDR3 protein: CSAGTDNEQFF
clone size: .; CDR3 length: 14; D gene: .; V gene: TRBV12-3/TRBV12-4; J gene: TRBJ2-5; CDR3 DNA: TGTGCCAGCAGTTTCAGGGGCCACCAAGAGACCCAGTACTTC; CDR3 protein: CASSFRGHQETQYF
clone size: many; CDR3 length: 13; D gene: .; V gene: TRBV9; J gene: TRBJ2-1; CDR3 DNA: TGTGCCAGCAGCGCAACTCCGTACAATGAGCAGTTCTTC; CDR3 protein: CASSATPYNEQFF
clone size: .; CDR3 length: 13; D gene: .; V gene: TRBV12-3/TRBV12-4; J gene: TRBJ1-4; CDR3 DNA: TGTGCCAGCAGTTTGTTTCAGGGCGAAAAACTGTTTTTT; CDR3 protein: CASSLFQGEKLFF
clone size: few; CDR3 length: 13; D gene: .; V gene: TRBV7-8; J gene: TRBJ2-2; CDR3 DNA: TGTGCCAGCAGCCCAAATCCCACCGGGGAGCTGTTTTTT; CDR3 protein: CASSPNPTGELFF
clone size: many; CDR3 length: 12; D gene: .; V gene: TRBV5-5; J gene: TRBJ1-2; CDR3 DNA: TGTGCCAGCAGCTTGGAGGGATTTGGCTACACCTTC; CDR3 protein: CASSLEGFGYTF
clone size: many; CDR3 length: 13; D gene: .; V gene: TRBV12-3/TRBV12-4; J gene: TRBJ1-6; CDR3 DNA: TGTGCCAGCAGTTTTGACGGCCAATCACCCCTCCACTTT; CDR3 protein: CASSFDGQSPLHF
clone size: many; CDR3 length: 13; D gene: .; V gene: TRBV27; J gene: TRBJ1-5; CDR3 DNA: TGTGCCAGCAGCCAAGATAGAAATCAGCCCCAGCATTTT; CDR3 protein: CASSQDRNQPQHF
clone size: many; CDR3 length: 16; D gene: TRBD2; V gene: TRBV27; J gene: TRBJ2-3; CDR3 DNA: TGTGCCAGCAGTCCCCTGGGACTAGCGGGACCAGATACGCAGTATTTT; CDR3 protein: CASSPLGLAGPDTQYF
clone size: .; CDR3 length: 13; D gene: .; V gene: TRBV20-1; J gene: TRBJ1-2; CDR3 DNA: TGCAGTGCTAGGTCATCCCAGGGCTATGGCTACACCTTC; CDR3 protein: CSARSSQGYGYTF
clone size: many; CDR3 length: 15; D gene: TRBD1; V gene: TRBV29-1; J gene: TRBJ2-5; CDR3 DNA: TGCAGCGTTAAAGGGGGACAGGGGTTGGTGGAGACCCAGTACTTC; CDR3 protein: CSVKGGQGLVETQYF
clone size: many; CDR3 length: 14; D gene: TRBD1; V gene: TRBV12-3/TRBV12-4; J gene: TRBJ2-4; CDR3 DNA: TGTGCCAGCGGGCAGGGGGAATCCAAAAACATTCAGTACTTC; CDR3 protein: CASGQGESKNIQYF
clone size: many; CDR3 length: 12; D gene: .; V gene: TRBV29-1; J gene: TRBJ1-2; CDR3 DNA: TGCAGCGTTGTTTCGGGAGAGGATGGCTACACCTTC; CDR3 protein: CSVVSGEDGYTF
clone size: .; CDR3 length: 12; D gene: .; V gene: TRBV7-2; J gene: TRBJ2-3; CDR3 DNA: TGTGCCAGCAGCCGGGGGCAAGGTACGCAGTATTTT; CDR3 protein: CASSRGQGTQYF
clone size: many; CDR3 length: 14; D gene: .; V gene: TRBV7-2; J gene: TRBJ2-5; CDR3 DNA: TGTGCCAGCAGCTCGGGACCGGCGGGAGAGACCCAGTACTTC; CDR3 protein: CASSSGPAGETQYF
clone size: few; CDR3 length: 11; D gene: .; V gene: TRBV5-1; J gene: TRBJ2-7; CDR3 DNA: TGCGCCAGCAGCGACTTCTACGAGCAGTACTTC; CDR3 protein: CASSDFYEQYF
clone size: few; CDR3 length: 14; D gene: .; V gene: TRBV7-9; J gene: TRBJ2-5; CDR3 DNA: TGTGCCAGCAGCTTAGGGAGAGTGCAAGAGACCCAGTACTTC; CDR3 protein: CASSLGRVQETQYF
clone size: few; CDR3 length: 15; D gene: .; V gene: TRBV15; J gene: TRBJ2-5; CDR3 DNA: TGTGCCACCAGCAGAGATCAGGGCAGGGAGGTGACCCAGTACTTC; CDR3 protein: CATSRDQGREVTQYF
clone size: many; CDR3 length: 13; D gene: .; V gene: TRBV10-3; J gene: TRBJ1-1; CDR3 DNA: TGTGCCATCAGCCGACAGGAACACACTGAAGCTTTCTTT; CDR3 protein: CAISRQEHTEAFF
clone size: many; CDR3 length: 15; D gene: .; V gene: TRBV9; J gene: TRBJ2-2; CDR3 DNA: TGTGCCAGCAGCGGTCCCTCCTTCAACACCGGGGAGCTGTTTTTT; CDR3 protein: CASSGPSFNTGELFF
clone size: many; CDR3 length: 13; D gene: .; V gene: TRBV4-3; J gene: TRBJ1-1; CDR3 DNA: TGCGCCAGCAGCCAAGATAGAAGGGCAGCCGCTTTCTTT; CDR3 protein: CASSQDRRAAAFF
clone size: few; CDR3 length: 13; D gene: .; V gene: TRBV20-1; J gene: TRBJ1-1; CDR3 DNA: TGCAGTGCCATCAAGGGAGGGGACACTGAAGCTTTCTTT; CDR3 protein: CSAIKGGDTEAFF
clone size: medium-sized; CDR3 length: 13; D gene: TRBD1; V gene: TRBV27; J gene: TRBJ2-7; CDR3 DNA: TGTGCCAGCAGTCGACAGGGGGCGCGAGAGCAGTACTTC; CDR3 protein: CASSRQGAREQYF
clone size: many; CDR3 length: 15; D gene: TRBD1; V gene: TRBV12-3/TRBV12-4; J gene: TRBJ2-2; CDR3 DNA: TGTGCCAGCAGTTCGGCGGCAGGGGGCTTTCGGGAGCTGTTTTTT; CDR3 protein: CASSSAAGGFRELFF
clone size: many; CDR3 length: 15; D gene: .; V gene: TRBV20-1; J gene: TRBJ1-5; CDR3 DNA: TGCAGTGCTAGGGGCGCCGGGACCCTCAATCAGCCCCAGCATTTT; CDR3 protein: CSARGAGTLNQPQHF
clone size: many; CDR3 length: 11; D gene: .; V gene: TRBV12-3/TRBV12-4; J gene: TRBJ1-5; CDR3 DNA: TGTGCCAGCAGTTTAGGCCAGCCCCAGCATTTT; CDR3 protein: CASSLGQPQHF
clone size: many; CDR3 length: 15; D gene: .; V gene: TRBV12-3/TRBV12-4; J gene: TRBJ1-4; CDR3 DNA: TGTGCCAGCAGTTTTTCTCTTCCTGGGCACGGAAAACTGTTTTTT; CDR3 protein: CASSFSLPGHGKLFF
clone size: .; CDR3 length: 16; D gene: .; V gene: TRBV20-1; J gene: TRBJ1-5; CDR3 DNA: TGCAGTGCTTCGGGAAGACCCTCACGTAGCAATCAGCCCCAGCATTTT; CDR3 protein: CSASGRPSRSNQPQHF
clone size: few; CDR3 length: 14; D gene: .; V gene: TRBV2; J gene: TRBJ2-3; CDR3 DNA: TGTGCCAGCAGTACAGGGTCTGGCACAGATACGCAGTATTTT; CDR3 protein: CASSTGSGTDTQYF
clone size: many; CDR3 length: 14; D gene: TRBD2; V gene: TRBV4-3; J gene: TRBJ2-2; CDR3 DNA: TGCGCCAGCAGCCTCCTGGGACTAGCCGGGGAGCTGTTTTTT; CDR3 protein: CASSLLGLAGELFF
clone size: .; CDR3 length: 14; D gene: .; V gene: TRBV7-8; J gene: TRBJ2-2; CDR3 DNA: TGTGCCAGCAGCTTAGATGGCTTTTCCGGGGAGCTGTTTTTT; CDR3 protein: CASSLDGFSGELFF
clone size: .; CDR3 length: 16; D gene: TRBD2; V gene: TRBV7-2; J gene: TRBJ2-3; CDR3 DNA: TGTGCCAGCAGCTTGCGGGGGGGTGATGTGACAGATACGCAGTATTTT; CDR3 protein: CASSLRGGDVTDTQYF
clone size: many; CDR3 length: 16; D gene: TRBD2; V gene: TRBV20-1; J gene: TRBJ2-1; CDR3 DNA: TGCAGTGCTAGAAGCCGGACTAGCGGGAGGCTCAATGAGCAGTTCTTC; CDR3 protein: CSARSRTSGRLNEQFF
clone size: many; CDR3 length: 14; D gene: .; V gene: TRBV7-3; J gene: TRBJ1-1; CDR3 DNA: TGTGCCAGCAGCTTGGGGGGTCCGAACACTGAAGCTTTCTTT; CDR3 protein: CASSLGGPNTEAFF